The 7 T cell receptor beta chains below come from one sample, sequenced in a study of blood T cell repertoires in COVID-19. Libraries were prepared by immunoSEQ multiplex PCR; TCRdb keeps only in-frame clonotypes and omits some of them. This table holds about 430,000 clones, 70% to 90% found once. Sample: PBMCs or T cells enriched from blood (not recorded which). The receptors here all came from a woman in her late teens or twenties who had been exposed to COVID-19.

The chain carries TRBV9 and TRBJ2-3, with D possibly being TRBD1 (6 bases). Looked up from germline, CDR1 is SGDLS and CDR2 is YYNGEE. Trimming removed 2 bases at V and 0 bases at J, with 10 bases between. The CDR3 totals 15 residues. This chain's CDR3 is CASSVRGTSTDTQYF. In nucleotides, the CDR3 is TGTGCCAGCAGCGTGAGGGGGACGAGCACAGATACGCAGTATTTT.

This clone occurred a few times. The CDR3 DNA follows: TGTGCCAGCAGTGAAAGGGGCTCTGGGGCCAACGTCCTGACTTTC. Its translation is CASSERGSGANVLTF. The rearrangement joins TRBV6-1 to TRBJ2-6, with D perhaps matching TRBD1 (5 bases). Trimming pared 2 bases from V and 0 bases from J, leaving 5 bases between. Germline-derived CDR1 and CDR2 are MNHNS and SASEGT. CDR3 length equals 15 residues.

This sequence joins TRBV7-2 and TRBJ2-1, with a tentative D call TRBD2 (6 bases). CDR3 length: 13 amino acids. With 4 bases removed from V and 6 bases from J, the gap between germline ends came to 10 bases. Per germline, CDR1 SGHTA and CDR2 FQGNSA. The CDR3 nucleotides read TGTGCCAGCAGCTCCCGGAGGGCCAATGAGCAGTTCTTC. Translation gives CASSSRRANEQFF.

V is TRBV4-3 and J is TRBJ1-2; TRBD1 aligns across 7 bases. Trimming removed 3 bases from V and 8 bases from J; junction bases left unmatched: 9. CDR3 length: 14 amino acids. In germline, CDR1 is LGHNA, CDR2 YSLEER. CDR3 loop: CASSHPDRAVGYTF. CDR3 nucleotide sequence: TGCGCCAGCAGCCACCCCGACAGGGCCGTAGGCTACACCTTC.

This chain links TRBV29-1 with TRBJ2-5; a weak D match, TRBD2 (6 bases). Germline assignment: CDR1 SQVTM and CDR2 ANQGSEA. The CDR3 runs 13 residues. V was cut by 0 bases and J by 2 bases, with 7 bases left in between. The CDR3 sequence: CSVEDGSQETQYF. The CDR3 nucleotides are TGCAGCGTTGAAGACGGGAGTCAAGAGACCCAGTACTTC.

This sequence joins TRBV19 and TRBJ2-1; 9 bases line up with TRBD2. The CDR3 is 15 amino acids. The V gene end was trimmed by 3 bases and the J gene end by 7 bases; junction bases not matched to a gene: 7. Looked up from germline, CDR1 is LNHDA and CDR2 is SQIVND (reference sequence). The CDR3 is CASSIGGGARNEQFF. CDR3 bases: TGTGCCAGTAGTATCGGCGGGGGGGCCAGGAATGAGCAGTTCTTC.

The CDR3 here is CASSSDWNTEAFF. The DNA for the CDR3 is TGCGCCAGCAGCTCGGACTGGAACACTGAAGCTTTCTTT. The V gene is TRBV5-1, the J gene TRBJ1-1; no clear D. The V gene lost 3 bases and the J gene lost 1 base, with 7 bases spanning the gap. From germline, CDR1 is SGHRS and CDR2 YFSETQ. This CDR3 is built from 13 residues.